A single sample is the source of the 20 T cell receptor beta chains below, sequenced in a study of molecular identifiers for immune sequencing clone quantification. TCRdb re-called the PCR reads through MiXCR, storing one row per CDR3 protein. The sample has a few hundred thousand distinct CDR3 sequences, about 22% seen once. Source material: naive CD8+ T cells from blood, with Jurkat cell RNA spiked in. Subset noted: FACS-sorted CD8+CD4-CCR7+CD45RA+ naive T cells. Source of these receptors: a human donor in good health. Some libraries in this study had Jurkat cell RNA spiked in.

The chain carries TRBV4-3 and TRBJ2-7, with D possibly being TRBD1 (6 bases). Germline V gene lookup returns CDR1 LGHNA and CDR2 YSLEER. V shed 4 bases and J shed 4 bases, with 20 bases lying between them. CDR3 length: 16 residues. The CDR3: CASSREALQGRYEQYF. CDR3 nucleotides: TGCGCCAGCAGCCGAGAAGCCCTTCAGGGGCGGTACGAGCAGTACTTC.

This clonotype came up a few times. The chain is built from TRBV5-6 and TRBJ2-3; maybe TRBD1 (5 bases). Trimming removed 0 bases at V and 2 bases at J, with 7 bases between. The germline gives CDR1 SGHDT, CDR2 YYEEEE. This CDR3 has 14 amino acids. The CDR3 DNA follows: TGTGCCAGCAGCTTGGTGGACATCACAGATACGCAGTATTTT. It specifies CASSLVDITDTQYF.

The chain links TRBV19 to TRBJ2-3; D is undetermined. Germline V gene data show CDR1 as LNHDA and CDR2 as SQIVND (reference sequence). This CDR3 is built from 13 residues. V was cut by 2 bases and J by 2 bases, with 5 bases left in between. The DNA for the CDR3 is TGTGCCAGTAGTATAAAGTCCACAGATACGCAGTATTTT. It specifies CASSIKSTDTQYF. Supplemented by reference TRBV19 and TRBJ2-3, the full variable domain reads DGGITQSPKYLFRKEGQNVTLSCEQNLNHDAMYWYRQDPGQGLRLIYYSQIVNDFQKGDIAEGYSVSREKKESFPLTVTSAQKNPTAFYLCASSIKSTDTQYFGPGTRLTVL.

This clonotype was recorded only once. It may be a read error: a sequence one base away is much more abundant. This chain uses TRBV10-3 with TRBJ2-5, with D unresolved. This CDR3 is built from 13 residues. Germline V gene lookup returns CDR1 ENHRY and CDR2 SYGVKD. In DNA form, the CDR3 reads TGTGCCATCAACCAGGAGAACCAAGAGACCCTGTACTTC. Protein product: CAINQENQETLYF.

The chain is built from TRBV20-1 and TRBJ2-5; weak D call: TRBD2 (7 bases). This CDR3 is 14 amino acids long. CDR1 and CDR2 from the germline V gene are DFQATT and SNEGSKA (reference sequence). Trimming removed 2 bases from V and 7 bases from J, with 17 bases in between. CDR3 DNA: TGCAGTGCTAGATTAGGGGGGGCGTTAGCGACCCAGTACTTC. Translating gives CSARLGGALATQYF.

CDR3 in DNA: TGCAGTGCTAGAGCGATAGCGGGAGAAAGATTGGTTCCCTACAATGAGCAGTACTTC. It yields the protein CSARAIAGERLVPYNEQYF. V is TRBV20-1 and J is TRBJ2-1; TRBD2 matches 9 bases. The J call is doubtful: the DNA matches TRBJ2-7 better. The CDR3 consists of 19 residues. Germline-derived CDR1 and CDR2 are DFQATT and SNEGSKA (reference sequence).

The table lists this clonotype with many counts. The chain is built from TRBV24-1 and TRBJ2-1, with TRBD2 as a possible D gene (6 bases). CDR3 size: 13 residues. V gave up 9 bases and J gave up 3 bases, with 11 bases separating them. Per the germline V gene, CDR1 is KGHDR and CDR2 is SFDVKD. CDR3 protein: CATGAGHYNEQFF. Here the CDR3 DNA reads TGTGCCACCGGAGCGGGTCACTACAATGAGCAGTTCTTC.

About this clonotype: A read error may be the cause here, since a much bigger clone is one base away. This chain joins TRBV7-9 and TRBJ1-4; TRBD1 might be the D (5 bases). From germline, CDR1 is SEHNR and CDR2 FQNEAQ (reference sequence). The CDR3 is 14 residues long. The CDR3 sequence: CASSLQGSDEKLSF. The CDR3 coding sequence is TGTGCCAGCAGCTTACAGGGATCTGATGAAAAACTGTCTTTT.

The chain carries TRBV27 and TRBJ2-1; D gene ambiguous. The V end was cut by 5 bases, the J end by 7 bases, with 9 bases between. Germline CDR1 MNHEY, CDR2 SMNVEV (reference sequence). CDR3 length: 12 amino acids. CDR3 bases: TGTGCCAGCAGTAGGACCGAGAATGAGCAGTTCTTC. Amino acid sequence: CASSRTENEQFF.

The chain is built from TRBV10-2 and TRBJ2-2; D tentatively reads TRBD1 or TRBD2 (5 bases each). The germline gives CDR1 WSHSY, CDR2 SAAADI. V was shortened by 2 bases and J by 4 bases, with 8 bases between the two germline ends. CDR3 length: 14 amino acids. The CDR3 nucleotides read TGCGCCAGCAGTGAGGGGACGGCCACCGGGGAGCTGTTTTTT. Amino acids: CASSEGTATGELFF.

This clonotype was seen many times. The chain combines TRBV12-3 or TRBV12-4 with TRBJ2-5, with 11 positions matching TRBD2. This CDR3 spans 16 amino acids. Trimming removed 6 bases from V and 1 base from J; junction bases left unmatched: 7. For the CDR3, the DNA is TGTGCCAGCAGCACACTAGCGGGGGCGTCCCAAGAGACCCAGTACTTC. This sequence encodes CASSTLAGASQETQYF.

This clonotype has a count of ten or more. V is TRBV28 and J is TRBJ2-7, with 8 bases matching TRBD2. The germline CDR1 and CDR2 sequences are MDHEN and SYDVKM. Losses at the gene ends were 11 bases for V and 0 bases for J; bases not matched to a gene: 3. This CDR3 comprises 12 residues. CDR3 sequence (DNA): TGTGCCTGGGGGACTAGCTCCTACGAGCAGTACTTC. Translation: CAWGTSSYEQYF.

There are a few counts of this clonotype. V usage is TRBV12-3 or TRBV12-4 and J usage is TRBJ1-5, with 8 bases that match TRBD1. The junction had 13 bases not matched to a gene; V was cut back by 4 bases and J by 11 bases. CDR3 size: 15 residues. The CDR3 protein is CASSSGTGRDGAQHF. The CDR3 nucleotides read TGTGCCAGCAGTTCTGGGACAGGCAGGGATGGGGCCCAGCATTTT.

The chain combines TRBV27 with TRBJ1-2; TRBD1 is a possible D gene (5 bases). Between the trimmed V and J ends, which lost 5 bases and 2 bases, there was a span of 21 bases. This CDR3 contains 17 residues. Germline CDR1 reads MNHEY; CDR2 reads SMNVEV (reference sequence). The CDR3 sequence: CASSPLRREGPNYGYTF. Here the CDR3 DNA reads TGTGCCAGCAGTCCCCTCCGGCGAGAGGGGCCCAACTATGGCTACACCTTC.

This clonotype has just a few counts. The chain recombines TRBV11-2 with TRBJ2-7; weak D call: TRBD2 (6 bases). This CDR3 region has 15 residues. Germline V gene sequence: CDR1 SGHAT, CDR2 FQNNGV. V shed 0 bases and J shed 2 bases, with 11 bases lying between them. CDR3 sequence reads: CASSLEVAATYEQYF. The DNA of the CDR3 is TGTGCCAGCAGCTTAGAGGTAGCGGCAACCTACGAGCAGTACTTC. Filled out from reference TRBV11-2 and TRBJ2-7, the complete variable domain reads EAGVAQSPRYKIIEKRQSVAFWCNPISGHATLYWYQQILGQGPKLLIQFQNNGVVDDSQLPKDRFSAERLKGVDSTLKIQPAKLEDSAVYLCASSLEVAATYEQYFGPGTRLTVT.

There are many counts of this clonotype. V and J are TRBV29-1 and TRBJ1-1, with a tentative D call TRBD1 (6 bases). Germline CDR1 and CDR2: SQVTM and ANQGSEA. Trimming pared 4 bases from V and 3 bases from J, leaving 12 bases between. The CDR3 contains 13 residues. This chain's CDR3 is CSVGGTLDTEAFF. The CDR3 DNA sequence: TGCAGCGTTGGGGGGACATTAGACACTGAAGCTTTCTTT.

Of note for this clonotype: Sequence at one end of the junction differs from germline and may be a read error. The rearrangement uses TRBV27 and TRBJ2-1, with 10 bases identical to TRBD1. Germline lookup yields CDR1 MNHEY and CDR2 SMNVEV (reference sequence). The CDR3 is 14 residues long. Here the CDR3 reads CASKTGGPYHEQFF. The DNA for the CDR3 is TGTGCCAGCAAGACAGGGGGCCCCTACCATGAGCAGTTCTTC.

In its sample, this clonotype was seen many times. The chain couples TRBV6-6 to TRBJ2-7, with D possibly matching TRBD1 (6 bases). The CDR3 spans 11 residues. The germline V gene has CDR1 MNHNY and CDR2 SVGAGI (reference sequence). With 10 bases removed from V and 4 bases from J, the gap between germline ends came to 11 bases. In DNA, the CDR3 is TGTGCCACCCGGACAGAGTACGAGCAGTACTTC. It codes for CATRTEYEQYF.

This chain joins TRBV7-2 and TRBJ1-5; D possibly corresponds to TRBD1 (5 bases). This CDR3 contains 17 residues. The germline CDR1 and CDR2 sequences are SGHTA and FQGNSA. V lost 5 bases, J lost 0 bases, and 17 bases lay in between. This CDR3 reads CASSPRQSLNSNQPQHF. In nucleotides, the CDR3 is TGTGCCAGCAGCCCGAGACAGAGTTTAAATAGCAATCAGCCCCAGCATTTT.

This clonotype was detected a few times. The V call is TRBV7-9, the J call TRBJ2-5; D is perhaps TRBD2 (6 bases). The germline gives CDR1 SEHNR, CDR2 FQNEAQ (reference sequence). The CDR3 runs 14 residues. V dropped 5 bases and J dropped 1 base, with 11 bases sitting between them. The CDR3 bases are TGTGCCAGCAGCGAAAACGGGGGCCAAGAGACCCAGTACTTC. Protein: CASSENGGQETQYF.